This TCR beta chain was profiled in a study of CD8+ T cells in alopecia areata. The CDR3 spans 11 residues. Germline V gives CDR1 SGDLS, CDR2 YYNGEE. Trimming shortened V by 0 bases and J by 8 bases, and 3 bases separated the two germline ends. As the sequencing template, cDNA was produced by extracting RNA and reverse transcribing it. Libraries were prepared by immunoSEQ multiplex PCR; TCRdb keeps only in-frame clonotypes and omits some of them. The data contain 200,000 to 250,000 clones, 64% of them seen just once; the ten biggest clones take up around 3.9%. Treatment denoted: oral pan-JAK inhibitor, 5-10 mg twice daily.

This clonotype was obtained from a human donor with alopecia areata. The rearrangement links TRBV9 to TRBJ2-1; D unclear. The sequences come from CD4+ T cells sorted from blood, collected at week 4, from a patient treated with tofacitinib. CDR3: CASSVEDEQFF. DNA of the CDR3: TGTGCCAGCAGCGTAGAGGATGAGCAGTTCTTC.